Following are 30 T cell receptor beta chains from one sample sequenced in a study of molecular identifiers for immune sequencing clone quantification. TCRdb reanalysed the PCR reads using MiXCR and keeps one entry per CDR3 protein. The sample comprises over 90,000 distinct CDR3 sequences, 35% of which are singletons, and about 9.1% rests with the top ten. Sequencing used naive CD8+ T cells from blood, with Jurkat cell RNA spiked in. The subset denotes: FACS-sorted CD8+CD4-CCR7+CD45RA+ naive T cells. These receptors all stem from a human donor in good health. Some libraries in this study had Jurkat cell RNA spiked in.

CDR3 in amino acids: CASSQGGQDYEQYF. The CDR3 DNA sequence: TGCGCCAGCAGCCAAGGGGGACAGGACTACGAGCAGTACTTC. The chain joins TRBV4-3 to TRBJ2-7; 8 nucleotides line up with TRBD1. CDR1 and CDR2 (germline): LGHNA, YSLEER. CDR3 length: 14 residues. The trim removed 1 base at V and 3 bases at J, leaving 2 bases unmatched.

This clonotype has just one count. A much larger clone sits a single nucleotide away, making a read error possible. The CDR3 does not close with the conserved phenylalanine or tryptophan, likely indicating a read error. This sequence joins TRBV20-1 and TRBJ2-7; D call uncertain. V lost 0 bases and J 1 base, leaving 10 bases between the germline ends. The CDR3 is 14 residues long. Germline-derived CDR1 and CDR2 are DFQATT and SNEGSKA (reference sequence). The CDR3 nucleotides read TGCAGTGCTAGAGATCCTACGGATTCCTACGAGCAGTACATC. Translating it yields CSARDPTDSYEQYI.

V is TRBV9 and J is TRBJ2-7; tentative D call: TRBD2 (5 bases). Trimming cost V 0 bases and J 7 bases, with 20 bases left between them. The germline CDR1 and CDR2 sequences are SGDLS and YYNGEE. This CDR3 region has 16 residues. The CDR3 loop is CASSVEVTIDPREQYF. CDR3 DNA: TGTGCCAGCAGCGTAGAGGTGACTATCGACCCTAGGGAGCAGTACTTC.

The chain carries TRBV3-1 and TRBJ2-5; TRBD2 aligns across 7 bases. This CDR3 has 14 amino acids. Germline V gene data show CDR1 as LGHDT and CDR2 as YNNKEL (reference sequence). Trimming took 6 bases from V and 3 from J; bases not matched to a gene: 7. The CDR3 here is CASSEGLAEETQYF. CDR3 DNA: TGTGCCAGCAGTGAAGGGCTAGCGGAAGAGACCCAGTACTTC.

Remarks on this clonotype: A much larger clonotype is one base distant, so this may be a read error. The gene calls are TRBV29-1 and TRBJ2-1; D is possibly TRBD1 (5 bases). Trimming stripped 0 bases from V and 6 bases from J, with 12 bases between. Looked up from germline, CDR1 is SQVTM and CDR2 is ANQGSEA. CDR3 length: 14 residues. This chain's CDR3 is CSVEEGVLFNEQFF. The CDR3 DNA follows: TGCAGCGTTGAAGAAGGGGTGCTTTTCAATGAGCAGTTCTTC.

The rearrangement uses TRBV15 and TRBJ1-3; weak D call: TRBD1 (5 bases). Germline CDR1 is LNHNV and CDR2 is YYDKDF (reference sequence). Trimming left V 0 bases short and J 4 bases short, with 13 bases between. The CDR3 is 16 amino acids. The CDR3 coding sequence is TGTGCCACCAGCAGAGATCTGGGGGAAACGGGAAACACCATATATTTT. Translating it yields CATSRDLGETGNTIYF.

The J gene is TRBJ1-5, the V gene TRBV21-1; no DNA check was done on the table's D call, TRBD1. TRBV21-1 counts as a pseudogene. The CDR3 sequence is 15 residues long. CDR3 coding DNA: TGTGCCAGCAGCAAAGCTGGGGGGTCAGGTCAGCCCCAGCTTTTT. This translates into CASSKAGGSGQPQLF.

On this clonotype itself: A read error is possible here, since a much larger clone lies one base away. The chain couples TRBV4-1 to TRBJ1-5; the D gene is possibly TRBD1 (5 bases). This CDR3 contains 15 residues. CDR1 MGHRA and CDR2 YSYEKL come from the germline V gene. For the CDR3, the DNA is TGCGCCAGCAGCCAAGTATCGGACACCCTGCGGCCCCAGCAATTT. It yields the protein CASSQVSDTLRPQQF.

Turning to this clonotype: One end of the junction fails to match germline, which may point to a read error. The chain links TRBV5-1 to TRBJ1-1, with D tentatively TRBD1 (5 bases). The CDR3 has 12 amino acids. CDR1 is SGHRS and CDR2 is YFSETQ in the germline V gene. CDR3 nucleotides: TGCGCCAGCACTTGGGGGAACACTGATGCTTTCTTT. Protein: CASTWGNTDAFF.

This clonotype was counted between two and nine times. The chain employs TRBV19 and TRBJ2-3; a possible D gene is TRBD1 (7 bases). CDR1 LNHDA and CDR2 SQIVND come from the germline V gene (reference sequence). Deletions cut 5 bases from V and 5 bases from J, with 14 bases between. The length of the CDR3 is 14 residues. CDR3 nucleotides: TGTGCCAGTAGTGGAGGGGGCCGCGGAGATACGCAGTATTTT. This translates into CASSGGGRGDTQYF.

This clonotype was observed a few times. V gene TRBV28 combines with J gene TRBJ2-7, with a weak D call TRBD2 (5 bases). Germline CDR1 MDHEN, CDR2 SYDVKM. Trimming pared 3 bases from V and 3 bases from J, leaving 12 bases between. The CDR3 runs 14 residues. CDR3 nucleotide sequence: TGTGCCAGCAGTTTCGGTCCCGGGGACTACGAGCAGTACTTC. This sequence encodes CASSFGPGDYEQYF.

A word on this clonotype: At one of its ends the junction is not consistent with the germline gene, which may arise from a read error. The gene calls are TRBV5-3 and TRBJ2-7; D is perhaps TRBD1 or TRBD2 (5 bases each). TRBV5-3 is assigned to the ORF class and has an uncertain function. The CDR3 loop spans 14 amino acids. The CDR3 nucleotides are TGTGCCAGCAGCTTCACCGGGACGGACTACGAGCAGTACTTC. Its protein is CASSFTGTDYEQYF.

To note about this clonotype: This sequence may be a read error, since a much larger clone differs from it by one base. This chain links TRBV9 with TRBJ2-3; D is undetermined. CDR3 size: 16 residues. The germline V gene encodes CDR1 SGDLS and CDR2 YYNGEE. The V end lost 3 bases, the J end lost 5 bases, and 19 bases lay between the germline ends. Here the CDR3 DNA reads TGTGCCAGCAGCGGATCACCCGGGCCCCAGGAAGATACGCAGTATTTT. Its protein is CASSGSPGPQEDTQYF.

With respect to this clonotype: Germline is not matched at one junction end, which may reflect a read error. V and J are TRBV5-6 and TRBJ2-5, with D tentatively TRBD2 (6 bases). Germline CDR1 is SGHDT and CDR2 is YYEEEE. The CDR3 is 16 amino acids. This CDR3 reads CPSSFGAGRVQETQYF. The CDR3 DNA reads as TGTCCCAGCAGCTTCGGGGCGGGGCGGGTACAAGAGACCCAGTACTTC.

This clonotype came up once. This may be a read error, as it is one base from a much larger clone. V usage is TRBV29-1 and J usage is TRBJ2-7, with a possible D match to TRBD2 (6 bases). CDR3 length equals 13 residues. V lost 4 bases to trimming and J lost 2 bases, with 12 bases between them. The germline CDR1 and CDR2 sequences are SQVTM and ANQGSEA. The CDR3 coding sequence is TGCAGCGTTGGGCATGCGGGACCCTACGAGCAGTACTTC. Encoded protein: CSVGHAGPYEQYF.

This clonotype turned up a few times. The CDR3 reads CASSQWMTELFF. DNA for the CDR3: TGTGCCAGCAGCCAGTGGATGACAGAGCTGTTTTTT. The chain uses TRBV6-2 or TRBV6-3 and TRBJ2-2; D gene unclear. Between the trimmed V and J ends, which lost 6 bases and 11 bases, there was a span of 13 bases. The length of the CDR3 is 12 residues. The germline gives CDR1 MNHEY, CDR2 SVGEGT.

As concerns this clonotype: The conserved final phenylalanine or tryptophan is absent from the CDR3, which likely points to a read error. This rearrangement joins TRBV20-1 to TRBJ2-1, with TRBD1 matching over 12 bases. Per the germline V gene, CDR1 is DFQATT and CDR2 is SNEGSKA (reference sequence). The CDR3 is 14 amino acids. V shed 6 bases, J shed 6 bases, and the junction held 6 bases outside the gene matches. CDR3 protein: CSADRDRGPNEQFI. In DNA form, the CDR3 reads TGCAGTGCAGACCGGGACAGGGGGCCCAATGAGCAGTTCATT.

This clonotype was observed a few times. The gene calls are TRBV2 and TRBJ2-1, with TRBD2 identical over 10 bases. In germline, CDR1 is SNHLY, CDR2 FYNNEI. Trimming cost V 4 bases and J 7 bases; bases outside gene matches: 7. The CDR3 extends over 15 amino acids. CDR3 nucleotide sequence: TGTGCCAGCAGTGTCGTAGCGGGAGGAAGTAATGAGCAGTTCTTC. Amino acid sequence: CASSVVAGGSNEQFF.

This clonotype was seen a handful of times. The V call is TRBV28, the J call TRBJ2-3; TRBD2 aligns across 7 bases. The J segment lost 7 bases and the V segment lost 5 bases, leaving 9 bases of the junction unmatched. The CDR3 spans 14 residues. CDR1 is MDHEN and CDR2 is SYDVKM in the germline V gene. The CDR3: CASSPTSFPNTQYF. CDR3 coding DNA: TGTGCCAGCAGTCCGACTAGCTTTCCCAATACGCAGTATTTT.

The gene calls are TRBV7-2 and TRBJ2-5; tentatively, D is TRBD1 or TRBD2 (5 bases each). CDR1 and CDR2 (germline): SGHTA, FQGNSA. Trimming stripped 1 base from V and 1 base from J, with 13 bases between. CDR3 length: 16 residues. CDR3 sequence (DNA): TGTGCCAGCAGCTTAGGTGGGGGACCCCGCCAAGAGACCCAGTACTTC. Its translation: CASSLGGGPRQETQYF.

This clonotype was picked up a small number of times. The chain couples TRBV12-3 or TRBV12-4 to TRBJ1-1; D call uncertain. The CDR3 is 13 residues long. V was clipped by 3 bases and J by 8 bases, with 13 bases between them. The CDR3 protein is CASSLGDRSEAFF. The CDR3 DNA follows: TGTGCCAGCAGTTTGGGAGATAGATCCGAAGCTTTCTTT.

The CDR3 protein is CASRDSSSGANVLTF. Here the CDR3 DNA reads TGTGCCAGCAGGGACAGCAGCTCTGGGGCCAACGTCCTGACTTTC. The chain combines TRBV5-4 with TRBJ2-6; D is perhaps TRBD1 (6 bases). The CDR3 contains 15 residues. Germline V gene sequence: CDR1 SGHNT, CDR2 YYREEE (reference sequence). Trimming pared 5 bases from V and 0 bases from J, leaving 9 bases between.

Details on this clonotype: Given a much more abundant clone one base away, this may be a read error. This rearrangement joins TRBV10-3 to TRBJ2-3; D may be TRBD1 (6 bases). This CDR3 spans 13 amino acids. CDR1 and CDR2 from the germline V gene are ENHRY and SYGVKD. V lost 2 bases, J lost 4 bases, and 7 bases lay in between. The CDR3: CAISEPGADTQYF. CDR3 bases: TGTGCCATCAGTGAGCCAGGGGCAGATACGCAGTATTTT.

This clonotype occurred a few times. CDR3 in amino acids: CASSELGHESSSYNEQFF. The DNA of the CDR3 is TGTGCCAGCAGCGAACTTGGACATGAGTCGAGCTCCTACAATGAGCAGTTCTTC. The rearrangement joins TRBV27 to TRBJ2-1, with D tentatively TRBD1 (5 bases). Germline values: CDR1 MNHEY, CDR2 SMNVEV (reference sequence). The CDR3 runs to 18 residues. V was pared by 6 bases and J by 0 bases, with 21 bases between.

The chain combines TRBV5-1 with TRBJ2-5; no clear D. CDR1 and CDR2 (germline): SGHRS, YFSETQ. Trimming left V 5 bases short and J 1 base short, with 9 bases between. The CDR3 spans 13 residues. In DNA form, the CDR3 reads TGCGCCAGCAGGTGGCAGGCCCAAGAGACCCAGTACTTC. Translated: CASRWQAQETQYF.

This clonotype was observed a few times. V usage is TRBV4-1 and J usage is TRBJ2-2; D is uncertain. Per germline, CDR1 MGHRA and CDR2 YSYEKL. The CDR3 length is 13 residues. With 0 bases removed from V and 1 base from J, the gap between germline ends came to 0 bases. The CDR3 bases are TGCGCCAGCAGCCAAGAGAACACCGGGGAGCTGTTTTTT. This gives the protein CASSQENTGELFF.

This clonotype was seen repeatedly, ten times or more. CDR3 loop: CSGREFGADTQYF. The CDR3 DNA sequence: TGCAGCGGGCGGGAGTTTGGTGCAGATACGCAGTATTTT. The rearrangement uses TRBV29-1 and TRBJ2-3; 7 nucleotides match TRBD2. The CDR3 extends over 13 amino acids. Trimming cost V 7 bases and J 4 bases; bases outside gene matches: 8. Germline loops: CDR1 SQVTM, CDR2 ANQGSEA.

The sample holds one count of this clonotype. The chain recombines TRBV9 with TRBJ1-5; no clear D. The CDR3 covers 15 residues. Germline CDR1 reads SGDLS; CDR2 reads YYNGEE. The V gene lost 4 bases and the J gene lost 6 bases, with 17 bases spanning the gap. The chain's CDR3 is CASSPPRVLTQPQHF. CDR3 DNA: TGTGCCAGCAGCCCCCCTCGTGTTTTAACTCAGCCCCAGCATTTT.

The J gene is TRBJ1-2, the V gene TRBV4-2; 11 nucleotides align to TRBD1. Germline V gives CDR1 LGHNA, CDR2 YNFKEQ. CDR3 length: 18 residues. Trimming removed 0 bases from V and 4 bases from J; junction bases left unmatched: 10. For the CDR3, the DNA is TGTGCCAGCAGCCAAGAGGCCCGGACAGGGGGCGGCGGCTATGGCTACACCTTC. This encodes CASSQEARTGGGGYGYTF.

The chain links TRBV10-1 to TRBJ2-7; 9 bases are a match to TRBD1. After removal of 5 bases from V and 2 bases from J, the junction contained 4 bases not matched to a gene. The CDR3 spans 14 residues. The germline V gene encodes CDR1 WNHNN and CDR2 SYGVQD (reference sequence). CDR3 sequence: CASSMGQGPYEQYF. In DNA form, the CDR3 reads TGCGCCAGCAGTATGGGACAGGGACCCTACGAGCAGTACTTC.